This T cell receptor beta chain was found in a study of Graves' ophthalmopathy and Graves' hyperthyroidism. PBMCs had their origin in fresh peripheral blood (roughly 11 ml). This clonotype was recorded many times. Its specificity is unknown. RNA transcripts provided the template for amplifying TCR beta CDR3 regions. The workflow started with a first-round RT-PCR run with HTBI primers and then moved on to a second-round multiplex PCR. TCRdb re-derived calls from the multiplex PCR reads in MiXCR, one entry per CDR3 protein. This sample carries approximately 210,000 distinct CDR3 sequences, less than 30% of them seen once, and the ten largest clones take around 10%. Findings and caveats of the study: Most thyroid clonotypes with frequency above 0.001 were detected in blood too.

The CDR3 has 15 amino acids. The V and J ends lost 4 bases and 2 bases respectively, with 13 bases between them. The germline V gene has CDR1 SGDLS and CDR2 YYNGEE. Material: peripheral blood. The V gene is TRBV9, the J gene TRBJ1-5; D is unresolved. The sequence was obtained from a middle-aged man with Graves' ophthalmopathy. CDR3 DNA sequence: TGTGCCAGCAGCTTAAAGGACGATGGCAATCAGCCCCAGCATTTT. Protein product: CASSLKDDGNQPQHF.